This is a list of T cell receptor beta chains from one sample in a study of CD8 T cells in Susac syndrome. From the immunoSEQ multiplex PCR reads, TCRdb called clonotypes with MiXCR, one entry per CDR3 protein. The sample contains some 300,000 distinct CDR3 sequences, 85% of which appear only once. Specimen: CD8+ T cells from PBMCs. The receptors derive from a human donor with multiple sclerosis. CDR3s include the opening cysteine and the closing phenylalanine or tryptophan. D genes are given only for firm matches. Clone size is given for some rows only: seen once, a few or many times, or a class if the clone is expanded.

D: .; J: TRBJ2-2; V: TRBV11-2; size: .; DNA: TGTGCCAGCAGCTTCGCTCCCGAGCAGGTCACCTCCGGGGAGCTGTTTTTT; CDR3: CASSFAPEQVTSGELFF
D: .; J: TRBJ1-1; V: TRBV11-2; size: once; DNA: TGTGCCAGCAGCTTAGGTCTCAGGGTGAACACTGAAGCTTTCTTT; CDR3: CASSLGLRVNTEAFF
D: .; J: TRBJ2-7; V: TRBV11-2; size: .; DNA: TGTGCCAGCAGCTTCGGGACGGACTACGAGCAGTACTTC; CDR3: CASSFGTDYEQYF
D: .; J: TRBJ2-1; V: TRBV19; size: .; DNA: TGTGCCAGTAGCCCCGCCCAATACAATGAGCAGTTCTTC; CDR3: CASSPAQYNEQFF
D: .; J: TRBJ2-7; V: TRBV20-1; size: .; DNA: TGCAGTGCTGTGGACTACGAGCAGTACTTC; CDR3: CSAVDYEQYF
D: TRBD1; J: TRBJ2-7; V: TRBV6-5; size: few; DNA: TGTGCCAGCAGTTACGGGGGACAGTACTACGAGCAGTACTTC; CDR3: CASSYGGQYYEQYF
D: TRBD1; J: TRBJ1-2; V: TRBV4-1; size: .; DNA: TGCGCCAGCAGCCAAAAAACGTTGGACAGGTATGGCTACACCTTC; CDR3: CASSQKTLDRYGYTF
D: .; J: TRBJ2-7; V: TRBV6-2/TRBV6-3; size: .; DNA: TGTGCCAGCAGTTCCTCCTGGACAACCTACGAGCAGTACTTC; CDR3: CASSSSWTTYEQYF
D: TRBD2; J: TRBJ2-3; V: TRBV18; size: .; DNA: TGTGCCAGCTCACCTCAACGGGAGGACCCTGATACGCAGTATTTT; CDR3: CASSPQREDPDTQYF
D: .; J: TRBJ1-2; V: TRBV12-3/TRBV12-4; size: .; DNA: TGTGCCAGCAGTTTTGCCTCACTAGACTATGGCTACACCTTC; CDR3: CASSFASLDYGYTF
D: .; J: TRBJ2-5; V: TRBV4-3; size: .; DNA: TGCGCCAGCAGCTCAGGGGTGGGGGTGGCCCAGTACTTC; CDR3: CASSSGVGVAQYF
D: TRBD1; J: TRBJ2-7; V: TRBV14; size: .; DNA: TGTGCCAGCAGCGTGGGACAGGGCCTAAGGGAGCAGTACTTC; CDR3: CASSVGQGLREQYF
D: .; J: TRBJ2-7; V: TRBV19; size: once; DNA: TGTGCCAGTAGTATCGCCACCGGACTGGGGGTCCCCTACGAGCAGTACTTC; CDR3: CASSIATGLGVPYEQYF
D: .; J: TRBJ2-3; V: TRBV12-3/TRBV12-4; size: .; DNA: TGTGCCAGCAGTTCCATGGGGCGGACTAGCACAGATACGCAGTATTTT; CDR3: CASSSMGRTSTDTQYF
D: .; J: TRBJ2-7; V: TRBV13; size: .; DNA: TGTGCCAGCAGCTTCAGGACTCGCATGTACGAGCAGTACTTC; CDR3: CASSFRTRMYEQYF
D: TRBD2; J: TRBJ2-1; V: TRBV7-3; size: once; DNA: TGTGCCAGCAGCTCCCTAGCGGGACGACACAATGAGCAGTTCTTC; CDR3: CASSSLAGRHNEQFF
D: TRBD2; J: TRBJ2-1; V: TRBV6-1; size: few; DNA: TGTGCCAGCAGCGCGGGACTACACAATGAGCAGTTCTTC; CDR3: CASSAGLHNEQFF
D: .; J: TRBJ2-1; V: TRBV9; size: .; DNA: TGTGCCAGCAGCGCGTCGGGGCCCTCCTACAATGAGCAGTTCTTC; CDR3: CASSASGPSYNEQFF
D: .; J: TRBJ2-1; V: TRBV24-1; size: .; DNA: TGTGCCACCAGTGAGGGAGCGGGCCCACCCGGGAATGAGCAGTTCTTC; CDR3: CATSEGAGPPGNEQFF
D: .; J: TRBJ2-7; V: TRBV4-1; size: .; DNA: TGCGCCAGCAGCCAAGACCCACCGGGCTTCGCCTACGAGCAGTACTTC; CDR3: CASSQDPPGFAYEQYF
D: .; J: TRBJ1-6; V: TRBV5-1; size: .; DNA: TGCGCCAGCAGCTTGGAGACGGATAATTCACCCCTCCACTTT; CDR3: CASSLETDNSPLHF
D: TRBD1; J: TRBJ2-6; V: TRBV10-2; size: .; DNA: TGCGCCAGCACCATCGGACAGGGATCAGTGAGCTCTGGGGCCAACGTCCTGACTTTC; CDR3: CASTIGQGSVSSGANVLTF
D: TRBD1; J: TRBJ2-5; V: TRBV20-1; size: .; DNA: TGCAGTGCTAGAGGCGGGGACAGGCGTCGGGAGACCCAGTACTTC; CDR3: CSARGGDRRRETQYF
D: .; J: TRBJ2-5; V: TRBV6-5; size: .; DNA: TGTGCCAGCATCGACGCTAGGAAGACCCAGTACTTC; CDR3: CASIDARKTQYF
D: TRBD2; J: TRBJ2-1; V: TRBV27; size: .; DNA: TGTGCCAGCAGTTTAGTCTGGGCGGGAGGGCCCTACAATGAGCAGTTCTTC; CDR3: CASSLVWAGGPYNEQFF
D: .; J: TRBJ2-5; V: TRBV7-9; size: .; DNA: TGTGCCAGCGACCGCGGCCTTAAAGAGACCCAGTACTTC; CDR3: CASDRGLKETQYF
D: .; J: TRBJ2-1; V: TRBV7-9; size: .; DNA: TGTGCCATCGGGCCTTCCTACAATGAGCAGTTCTTC; CDR3: CAIGPSYNEQFF
D: .; J: TRBJ2-1; V: TRBV11-2; size: .; DNA: TGTGCCAGCAGCCTCCATCCAGCGGAGGGCGATGAGCAGTTCTTC; CDR3: CASSLHPAEGDEQFF
D: TRBD1; J: TRBJ1-1; V: TRBV28; size: .; DNA: TGTGCCAGCAGTATCCTCCGGGACAGTGAAGCTTTCTTT; CDR3: CASSILRDSEAFF
D: .; J: TRBJ1-2; V: TRBV4-1; size: .; DNA: TGCGCCAGCGGGTCGTCGGGCAGTGGTGGCTACACCTTC; CDR3: CASGSSGSGGYTF
D: .; J: TRBJ2-7; V: TRBV28; size: .; DNA: TGTGCCAGCAGTTATGGACAGAGAAACGCCTACGAGCAGTACTTC; CDR3: CASSYGQRNAYEQYF
D: .; J: TRBJ1-2; V: TRBV28; size: .; DNA: TGTGCCAGCACCTATCAGCTTTCTGACGGCTACACCTTC; CDR3: CASTYQLSDGYTF
D: .; J: TRBJ2-1; V: TRBV20-1; size: .; DNA: TGCAGTGCTAGAGACAAGCTAAGCGCTACCTACAATGAGCAGTTCTTC; CDR3: CSARDKLSATYNEQFF
D: TRBD1; J: TRBJ1-2; V: TRBV4-3; size: .; DNA: TGCGCCAGCAGCCAAGACCAGCTAGGTGCCCCGACAGGGAATGGCTACACCTTC; CDR3: CASSQDQLGAPTGNGYTF
D: .; J: TRBJ2-4; V: TRBV14; size: once; DNA: TGTGCCAGCAGCCCTCTAGGGGACATTCAGTACTTC; CDR3: CASSPLGDIQYF
D: .; J: TRBJ2-7; V: TRBV30; size: few; DNA: TGTGCCTGGAGTGTGGGGGGCTCCTACGAGCAGTACTTC; CDR3: CAWSVGGSYEQYF
D: TRBD2; J: TRBJ2-7; V: TRBV6-2/TRBV6-3; size: .; DNA: TGTGCCAGCAGCCCCGGACTAGCGTGGGGCTACGAGCAGTACTTC; CDR3: CASSPGLAWGYEQYF
D: .; J: TRBJ2-7; V: TRBV4-3; size: .; DNA: TGCGCCAGCAGCCAAGATCAAGAAACGGAGCAGTACTTC; CDR3: CASSQDQETEQYF
D: .; J: TRBJ2-2; V: TRBV19; size: .; DNA: TGTGCCAGTAGTATAGAAGTAACCGGGGAGCTGTTTTTT; CDR3: CASSIEVTGELFF
D: .; J: TRBJ1-1; V: TRBV7-4; size: .; DNA: TGTGCCAGCAGCTTAGATGGGTTTGAAGCTTTCTTT; CDR3: CASSLDGFEAFF
D: TRBD1; J: TRBJ2-1; V: TRBV12-3/TRBV12-4; size: once; DNA: TGTGCCAGCCTTAATTGGATGGACAGGGGAGGCAATGAGCAGTTCTTC; CDR3: CASLNWMDRGGNEQFF
D: TRBD1; J: TRBJ1-1; V: TRBV5-4; size: .; DNA: TGTGCCAGCAGCCAGCCGACAGGGCTGAACACTGAAGCTTTCTTT; CDR3: CASSQPTGLNTEAFF
D: TRBD2; J: TRBJ2-7; V: TRBV12-3/TRBV12-4; size: .; DNA: TGTGCCAGCAGTTTCCGACTAGCGGGAGAAGCATCTTACGAGCAGTACTTC; CDR3: CASSFRLAGEASYEQYF
D: .; J: TRBJ2-2; V: TRBV7-8; size: .; DNA: TGTGCCAGCAGCTTTCTTTCGGGCGGGGAGCTGTTTTTT; CDR3: CASSFLSGGELFF
D: .; J: TRBJ2-1; V: TRBV27; size: .; DNA: TGTGCCAGCAGCGTCCTAGGCTTTAGCTCCTACAATGAGCAGTTCTTC; CDR3: CASSVLGFSSYNEQFF
D: .; J: TRBJ2-5; V: TRBV7-6; size: .; DNA: TGTGCCAGCAGCTCGCAGGGGAGGGCGGGAGAAGAGACCCAGTACTTC; CDR3: CASSSQGRAGEETQYF
D: .; J: TRBJ2-1; V: TRBV20-1; size: .; DNA: TGCAGTGCTAGCTTAGCGGACAATGAGCAGTTCTTC; CDR3: CSASLADNEQFF
D: TRBD1; J: TRBJ2-1; V: TRBV6-5; size: .; DNA: TGTGCCAGCAGTTTCCCCCCCGGGACAGGGGTAGCGGGAAAGCTCTACAATGAGCAGTTCTTC; CDR3: CASSFPPGTGVAGKLYNEQFF
D: .; J: TRBJ1-4; V: TRBV6-5; size: .; DNA: TGTGCCAGCAGTTACGTCCCTAATGAAAAACTGTTTTTT; CDR3: CASSYVPNEKLFF
D: TRBD1; J: TRBJ1-1; V: TRBV30; size: .; DNA: TGTGCCTGGGGGACAGCGAACACTGAAGCTTTCTTT; CDR3: CAWGTANTEAFF
D: .; J: TRBJ2-1; V: TRBV4-3; size: .; DNA: TGCGCCAGCAGCCAACAGTTTGGGGGGATCGAGAAGCTCCCTGAGCAGTTCTTC; CDR3: CASSQQFGGIEKLPEQFF
D: .; J: TRBJ2-7; V: TRBV6-2/TRBV6-3; size: .; DNA: TGTGCCAGCAGTGGAGGGCACGAGCAGTACTTC; CDR3: CASSGGHEQYF
D: TRBD1; J: TRBJ1-1; V: TRBV7-9; size: .; DNA: TGTGCCAGCAGCTTATTCGCAGGGGGGAGGCGGGACACTGAAGCTTTCTTT; CDR3: CASSLFAGGRRDTEAFF